This is a list of T cell receptor beta chains from one sample in a study of blood T cell repertoires in COVID-19. Sequenced by immunoSEQ multiplex PCR; TCRdb stores in-frame clones only, minus some. The table has 130,000 or so clones, around nine tenths seen once. Sequenced material: peripheral blood. Receptors originate from a man between 45 and 60 years old with active or convalescent COVID-19. Each CDR3 is given with its conserved first and last residue. Each record gives: CDR3 protein, CDR3 DNA, V gene, J gene, clone size, D gene. D genes are given only for firm matches. A clone size is listed for some rows: how often the clone was seen (once, few, many), or a class if it is expanded.

CASSESTDRERWQYF,TGCGCCAGCAGTGAGTCGACGGACAGGGAAAGATGGCAGTACTTC,TRBV10-1,TRBJ2-7,NA,TRBD1
CAGTDRGGQETQYF,TGTGCCGGTACGGACAGGGGAGGCCAAGAGACCCAGTACTTC,TRBV10-3,TRBJ2-5,NA,TRBD1
CASSLGAGEIYEQYF,TGCGCCAGCAGCTTGGGGGCAGGGGAAATCTACGAGCAGTACTTC,TRBV5-1,TRBJ2-7,NA,NA
CASSLSGQGLYEQYF,TGCGCCAGCAGCTTGTCTGGACAGGGGTTGTACGAGCAGTACTTC,TRBV5-1,TRBJ2-7,NA,TRBD1
CASSPSGQETQYF,TGTGCCAGCTCACCCTCGGGTCAGGAGACCCAGTACTTC,TRBV18,TRBJ2-5,NA,NA
CAWSESQETQYF,TGTGCCTGGAGTGAGAGCCAAGAGACCCAGTACTTC,TRBV30,TRBJ2-5,NA,NA
CASSPQDRGGETQYF,TGTGCCAGCAGCCCTCAGGACAGGGGAGGGGAGACCCAGTACTTC,TRBV14,TRBJ2-5,NA,TRBD1
CASSSQSLTEQYF,TGTGCCAGCTCGTCACAGTCGTTGACAGAGCAGTACTTC,TRBV6-4,TRBJ2-7,NA,NA
CASSATGRDQPQHF,TGTGCCAGTAGTGCGACAGGGAGAGATCAGCCCCAGCATTTT,TRBV19,TRBJ1-5,few,TRBD1
CAWSRTGTSGRVRYF,TGTGCCTGGAGCCGTACCGGGACTAGCGGGAGAGTTCGGTACTTC,TRBV30,TRBJ2-7,NA,TRBD2
CASSPPTGGYYGYTF,TGCGCCAGCAGCCCACCCACAGGGGGCTACTATGGCTACACCTTC,TRBV5-1,TRBJ1-2,NA,TRBD1
CASSHGQATEAFF,TGTGCCAGCAGCCATGGACAGGCGACTGAAGCTTTCTTT,TRBV3-1/TRBV3-2,TRBJ1-1,few,TRBD1
CAISDPGLGWKLFF,TGTGCCATCAGTGATCCGGGACTGGGGTGGAAACTGTTTTTT,TRBV10-3,TRBJ1-4,NA,NA
CASRDTSWEKLFF,TGTGCCAGTCGGGACACCTCTTGGGAAAAACTGTTTTTT,TRBV19,TRBJ1-4,NA,NA
CASSPVPNTDTQYF,TGTGCCAGCTCACCCGTGCCTAACACAGATACGCAGTATTTT,TRBV18,TRBJ2-3,once,NA
CSVVTDLVPYGYTF,TGCAGCGTTGTGACAGACTTGGTCCCTTATGGCTACACCTTC,TRBV29-1,TRBJ1-2,NA,NA
CASSFSGGAYEQYF,TGTGCCAGCAGTTTCTCGGGGGGAGCTTACGAGCAGTACTTC,TRBV28,TRBJ2-7,NA,TRBD2
CASSLNGLDRAGNTEAFF,TGCGCCAGCAGCTTAAACGGATTAGACAGGGCGGGGAACACTGAAGCTTTCTTT,TRBV5-1,TRBJ1-1,NA,TRBD1
CASISGGSTEAFF,TGTGCCAGCATCTCGGGCGGGAGCACTGAAGCTTTCTTT,TRBV5-8,TRBJ1-1,once,NA
CAIGYRDQPQHF,TGTGCCATCGGGTACCGAGATCAGCCCCAGCATTTT,TRBV15,TRBJ1-5,NA,NA
CASSMGGRQDTQYF,TGTGCCAGTAGTATGGGCGGGAGACAAGATACGCAGTATTTT,TRBV19,TRBJ2-3,NA,TRBD2
CASSQDLGAGPNTGELFF,TGTGCCAGCAGCCAAGATCTAGGGGCAGGTCCCAACACCGGGGAGCTGTTTTTT,TRBV4-2,TRBJ2-2,NA,NA
CASSPAQGFVDEKLFF,TGTGCCAGCAGCCCCGCCCAGGGATTTGTGGATGAAAAACTGTTTTTT,TRBV5-8,TRBJ1-4,NA,NA
CASSRQGAGGELFF,TGTGCCAGCAGCAGACAGGGGGCCGGCGGGGAGCTGTTTTTT,TRBV2,TRBJ2-2,NA,TRBD1
CASSTLGGSGTEAFF,TGTGCCAGTAGTACCCTAGGGGGCTCGGGAACTGAAGCTTTCTTT,TRBV19,TRBJ1-1,NA,TRBD1
CASAGESNQPQHF,TGTGCCAGCGCAGGGGAGAGCAATCAGCCCCAGCATTTT,TRBV2,TRBJ1-5,NA,NA
CASSLGGLLGQPQHF,TGTGCCAGCAGTTTGGGGGGACTGCTCGGTCAGCCCCAGCATTTT,TRBV27,TRBJ1-5,NA,NA
CSVEDHGGRAPEEQFF,TGCAGCGTTGAAGATCATGGCGGGAGGGCCCCGGAGGAGCAGTTCTTC,TRBV29-1,TRBJ2-1,NA,TRBD2
CASSPRTGATNEKLFF,TGTGCCAGCAGCCCGAGGACAGGGGCAACTAATGAAAAACTGTTTTTT,TRBV14,TRBJ1-4,NA,TRBD1
CASSTGGTGVYNEQFF,TGTGCCAGCTCAACGGGAGGGACAGGGGTCTACAATGAGCAGTTCTTC,TRBV18,TRBJ2-1,once,TRBD1
CASRNTGSRDTIYF,TGTGCCAGTAGGAACACAGGTAGCAGAGACACCATATATTTT,TRBV19,TRBJ1-3,NA,NA
CASSESGRSNQPQHF,TGCGCCAGCAGTGAGTCGGGGCGGAGCAATCAGCCCCAGCATTTT,TRBV10-1,TRBJ1-5,NA,NA
CASRDRGTGELFF,TGTGCCAGCAGGGACAGGGGCACCGGGGAGCTGTTTTTT,TRBV12-3/TRBV12-4,TRBJ2-2,NA,TRBD1
CASSLTGGTGELFF,TGCGCCAGCAGCTTGACGGGGGGAACCGGGGAGCTGTTTTTT,TRBV5-1,TRBJ2-2,few,TRBD2